Following are 2 T cell receptor beta chains from one sample sequenced in a study of shared clonotypes between healthy human individuals. Assay: immunoSEQ multiplex PCR; the TCRdb copy retains only in-frame clones and omits some. Among roughly 2 million clones listed, 90% to 97% were seen once. The sequenced sample was naive CD4+ T cells sorted from blood. Subset: CD45RA+ positively selected. The receptors stem from a man between 18 and 29 years old in good health.

The V gene is TRBV28, the J gene TRBJ1-1; 7 bases match TRBD1. This CDR3 comprises 15 residues. The germline V gene has CDR1 MDHEN and CDR2 SYDVKM. V shed 6 bases, J shed 4 bases, and the junction held 11 bases outside the gene matches. The CDR3 reads CASRPTGVGGTEAFF. CDR3 DNA sequence: TGTGCCAGCAGACCTACAGGGGTGGGAGGCACTGAAGCTTTCTTT.

The count of this clone is one. The chain joins TRBV6-1 to TRBJ1-3; no clear D gene. The germline V gene has CDR1 MNHNS and CDR2 SASEGT. The CDR3 totals 13 residues. The V gene lost 7 bases and the J gene lost 1 base, with 8 bases spanning the gap. CDR3 sequence: CASTWGSGNTIYF. The CDR3, as DNA: TGTGCCAGCACCTGGGGATCTGGAAACACCATATATTTT.